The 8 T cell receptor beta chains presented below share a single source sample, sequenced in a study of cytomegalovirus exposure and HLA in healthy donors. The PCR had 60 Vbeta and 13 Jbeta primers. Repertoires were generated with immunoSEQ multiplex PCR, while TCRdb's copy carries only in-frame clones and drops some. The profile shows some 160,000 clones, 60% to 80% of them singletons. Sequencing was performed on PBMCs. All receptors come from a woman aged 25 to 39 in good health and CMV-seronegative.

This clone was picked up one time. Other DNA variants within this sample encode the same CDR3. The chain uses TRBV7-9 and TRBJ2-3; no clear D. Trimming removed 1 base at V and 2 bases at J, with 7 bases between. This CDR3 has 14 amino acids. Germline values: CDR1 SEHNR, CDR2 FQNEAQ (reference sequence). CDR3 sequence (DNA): TGTGCCAGCAGCTTAGGCCAGTACACAGATACGCAGTATTTT. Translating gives CASSLGQYTDTQYF.

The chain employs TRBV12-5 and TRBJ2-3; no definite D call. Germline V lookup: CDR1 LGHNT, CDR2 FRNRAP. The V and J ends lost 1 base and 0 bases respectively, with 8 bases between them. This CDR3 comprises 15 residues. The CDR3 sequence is CASGLGSPSTDTQYF. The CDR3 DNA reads TGTGCTAGTGGTTTGGGCAGTCCTAGCACAGATACGCAGTATTTT.

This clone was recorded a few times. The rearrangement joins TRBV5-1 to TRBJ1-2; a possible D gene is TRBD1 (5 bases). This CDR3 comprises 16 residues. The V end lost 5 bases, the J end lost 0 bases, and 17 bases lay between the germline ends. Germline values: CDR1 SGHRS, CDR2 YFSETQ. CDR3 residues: CASSVNGGTANYGYTF. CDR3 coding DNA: TGCGCCAGCAGTGTCAACGGGGGTACAGCTAACTATGGCTACACCTTC.

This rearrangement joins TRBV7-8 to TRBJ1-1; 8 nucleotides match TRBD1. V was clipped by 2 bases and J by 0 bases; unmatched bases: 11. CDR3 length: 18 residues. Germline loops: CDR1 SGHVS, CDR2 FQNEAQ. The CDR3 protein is CASSLRGLRTGLNTEAFF. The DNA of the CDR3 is TGTGCCAGCAGCTTACGGGGATTAAGGACAGGGCTGAACACTGAAGCTTTCTTT.

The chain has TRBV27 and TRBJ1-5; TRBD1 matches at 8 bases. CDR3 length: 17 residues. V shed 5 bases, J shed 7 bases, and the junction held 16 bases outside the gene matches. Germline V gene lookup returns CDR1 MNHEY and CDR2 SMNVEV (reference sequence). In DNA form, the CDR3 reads TGTGCCAGCAGTCCGATAGCCGGGACAGGTGACGGGCAGCCCCAGCATTTT. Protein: CASSPIAGTGDGQPQHF.

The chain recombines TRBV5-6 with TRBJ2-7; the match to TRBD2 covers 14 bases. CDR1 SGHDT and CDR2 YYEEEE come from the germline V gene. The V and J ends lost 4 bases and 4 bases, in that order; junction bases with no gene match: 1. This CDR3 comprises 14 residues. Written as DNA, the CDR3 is TGTGCCAGCAGCCGGACTAGCGGGGGGTACGAGCAGTACTTC. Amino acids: CASSRTSGGYEQYF.

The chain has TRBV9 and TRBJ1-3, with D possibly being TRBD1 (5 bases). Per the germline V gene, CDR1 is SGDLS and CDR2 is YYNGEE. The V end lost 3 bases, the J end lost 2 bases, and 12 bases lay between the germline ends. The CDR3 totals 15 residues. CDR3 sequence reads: CASSDSDSTGNTIYF. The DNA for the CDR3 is TGTGCCAGCAGCGACTCCGACAGCACTGGAAACACCATATATTTT.

This chain's CDR3 is CASSVATWAGLASPTDTQYF. CDR3 DNA sequence: TGTGCCAGCAGCGTAGCTACTTGGGCGGGACTAGCTTCTCCCACAGATACGCAGTATTTT. The rearrangement links TRBV9 to TRBJ2-3; 9 bases agree with TRBD2. Germline V lookup: CDR1 SGDLS, CDR2 YYNGEE. Losses at the gene ends were 0 bases for V and 2 bases for J; bases not matched to a gene: 16. The CDR3 contains 20 residues.